This record covers a single T cell receptor (beta chain). The target antigen is unknown. Investigators reverse transcribed all isolated RNA, so they sequenced expressed TCRB transcripts. Sequencing used immunoSEQ multiplex PCR; TCRdb keeps in-frame clones, though not all of them. The sample yields about 900,000 clones, roughly 16% seen once. The sample comes from a study of beta chain features in type 1 diabetes. Across the study: The samples had approximately 110 million sorted cells examined in all. Study conclusions and caveats: Any PCR bias toward short templates would affect both groups alike.

One heparinised draw, averaging around 120 mL, was taken per donor. Central memory, naive, regulatory and stem cell-like memory CD4+ cells were sorted by CD45RO/CCR7/CD25/CD127/CD95/CD27. This clonotype originated in a young woman in good health. The specimen was naive CD4+ T cells from blood.

The CDR3 nucleotides are TGTGCCAGCAGCTTAGTGTCGGGACGGGCGAACACCGGGGAGCTGTTTTTT. Translation: CASSLVSGRANTGELFF. This rearrangement joins TRBV7-2 to TRBJ2-2; the D gene could be TRBD1 or TRBD2 (5 bases each). V was cut by 1 base and J by 0 bases, with 12 bases left in between. Germline V gene lookup returns CDR1 SGHTA and CDR2 FQGNSA. There are 17 residues in the CDR3.